Listed here are 19 T cell receptor beta chains from one sample, sequenced in a study of CD8 T cells in ankylosing spondylitis (TCRdb year 2017). Their antigens remain unidentified. Points the paper makes about the study in general: A TCR beta motif of several highly homologous amino acid variants appeared characteristic of blood from ankylosing spondylitis patients.

The library was made by 5' RACE. Reads for this sample came from an Illumina HiSeq 2500. TCRdb itself trimmed the public reads at Q25 with fastp, ran MiXCR and retained productive beta chains. Identical CDR3 proteins give one entry, which carries the most common genes and DNA. For this sample there are a few hundred thousand distinct CDR3 sequences; about 20% appear just once. The ten biggest clones cover 15% to 20% of the sample. Input material: blood, either unsorted or a sorted T cell fraction (not recorded which). All receptors come from a male donor with ankylosing spondylitis.

This clonotype came up a few times. The chain carries TRBV9 and TRBJ2-3; 7 nucleotides agree with TRBD1. The germline CDR1 and CDR2 sequences are SGDLS and YYNGEE. The ends lost 2 bases at V and 6 bases at J; junction bases unmatched: 9. CDR3 length: 15 residues. CDR3 amino acids: CASSVQALQGDTQYF. CDR3 bases: TGTGCCAGCAGCGTCCAAGCGCTACAGGGGGATACGCAGTATTTT.

The chain joins TRBV18 to TRBJ2-5; D is undetermined. The length of the CDR3 is 15 residues. Trimming took 4 bases from V and 0 from J, leaving 12 bases between them. Germline V gene sequence: CDR1 KGHSH, CDR2 LQKENI. In DNA, the CDR3 is TGTGCCAGCTCACTCAATGCCGGCAACCAAGAGACCCAGTACTTC. As protein: CASSLNAGNQETQYF. The variable domain in full, with the rest retrieved from reference TRBV18 and TRBJ2-5, is NAGVMQNPRHLVRRRGQEARLRCSPMKGHSHVYWYRQLPEEGLKFMVYLQKENIIDESGMPKERFSAEFPKEGPSILRIQQVVRGDSAAYFCASSLNAGNQETQYFGPGTRLLVL.

V and J are TRBV5-1 and TRBJ2-1; 11 bases are a match to TRBD2. The junction had 3 bases not matched to a gene; V was cut back by 7 bases and J by 0 bases. CDR3 length: 15 residues. Germline V gene sequence: CDR1 SGHRS, CDR2 YFSETQ. CDR3 region: CASGLAGSSYNEQFF. DNA for the CDR3: TGCGCCAGCGGACTAGCGGGTAGCTCCTACAATGAGCAGTTCTTC.

V and J are TRBV30 and TRBJ2-6, with a tentative D call TRBD1 (6 bases). From germline, CDR1 is GTSNPN and CDR2 SVGIG (reference sequence). V was clipped by 4 bases and J by 4 bases, with 8 bases between them. The CDR3 spans 13 residues. CDR3 coding DNA: TGTGCCTGGACAGGGGCCGGGGCCAACGTCCTGACTTTC. It yields the protein CAWTGAGANVLTF.

The chain uses TRBV10-3 and TRBJ2-3; D ambiguous. CDR3 size: 14 residues. V was clipped by 6 bases and J by 0 bases, with 10 bases between them. Germline CDR1 ENHRY, CDR2 SYGVKD. CDR3 DNA sequence: TGTGCCATCAGCGCGAGTACTAGCACAGATACGCAGTATTTT. This gives the protein CAISASTSTDTQYF.

The sample holds a few counts of this clonotype. V is TRBV2 and J is TRBJ1-5; 7 bases are a match to TRBD1. Germline loops: CDR1 SNHLY, CDR2 FYNNEI. The CDR3 spans 15 residues. Unmatched junction bases numbered 6, after V lost 5 bases and J lost 2 bases. CDR3 residues: CASSTRGLGNQPQHF. In nucleotides, the CDR3 is TGTGCCAGCAGTACTAGGGGGCTTGGCAATCAGCCCCAGCATTTT.

This clonotype has just a few counts. The V gene is TRBV7-9, the J gene TRBJ2-1, with D tentatively TRBD1 (5 bases). Trimming left V 2 bases short and J 2 bases short, with 10 bases between. The CDR3 is 15 amino acids. From germline, CDR1 is SEHNR and CDR2 FQNEAQ (reference sequence). Here the CDR3 reads CASSLFQGPYNEQFF. In DNA form, the CDR3 reads TGTGCCAGCAGCTTATTCCAGGGTCCCTACAATGAGCAGTTCTTC. The whole variable domain, filled in from reference TRBV7-9 and TRBJ2-1, reads DTGVSQNPRHKITKRGQNVTFRCDPISEHNRLYWYRQTLGQGPEFLTYFQNEAQLEKSRLLSDRFSAERPKGSFSTLEIQRTEQGDSAMYLCASSLFQGPYNEQFFGPGTRLTVL.

V usage is TRBV18 and J usage is TRBJ2-3, with D uncertain. Between the trimmed V and J ends, which lost 1 base and 1 base, there was a span of 6 bases. In germline, CDR1 is KGHSH, CDR2 LQKENI. The CDR3 covers 14 residues. The CDR3 DNA reads as TGTGCCAGCTCACCACAGGTTGGCACAGATACGCAGTATTTT. This gives the protein CASSPQVGTDTQYF.

This clonotype came up a few times. The chain uses TRBV18 and TRBJ1-1, with D possibly TRBD1 on 5 matching bases. V was shortened by 0 bases and J by 0 bases, with 8 bases between the two germline ends. Germline CDR1 KGHSH, CDR2 LQKENI. The CDR3 extends over 15 amino acids. The CDR3 reads CASSPPEGMNTEAFF. CDR3 DNA: TGTGCCAGCTCACCACCGGAGGGGATGAACACTGAAGCTTTCTTT.

This clonotype was seen ten or more times. The V and J genes are TRBV12-3 or TRBV12-4 and TRBJ2-7, with 13 bases that match TRBD2. The CDR3 covers 16 residues. V was pared by 3 bases and J by 0 bases, with 2 bases of the junction left unmatched. The CDR3 bases are TGTGCCAGCAGTTTGGGACTAGCGGGGAGCTCCTACGAGCAGTACTTC. Translation: CASSLGLAGSSYEQYF.

This chain joins TRBV20-1 and TRBJ2-3, with 10 bases aligning to TRBD2. Germline V lookup: CDR1 DFQATT, CDR2 SNEGSKA (reference sequence). Trimming cost V 3 bases and J 3 bases; bases outside gene matches: 3. This CDR3 has 14 amino acids. For the CDR3, the DNA is TGCAGTGCTAGGGCTAGCGGGAGTACAGATACGCAGTATTTT. It specifies CSARASGSTDTQYF.

The rearrangement links TRBV6-2 or TRBV6-3 to TRBJ2-7; TRBD1 matches 8 bases. CDR1 and CDR2 from the germline V gene are MNHEY and SVGEGT. The CDR3 sequence is 12 residues long. CDR3 DNA sequence: TGTGCAACCAGGGGGCGCGCCTACGAGCAGTACTTC. This sequence encodes CATRGRAYEQYF.

The genes are TRBV12-3 or TRBV12-4 and TRBJ2-1; D ambiguous. Between the trimmed V and J ends, which lost 3 bases and 0 bases, there was a span of 3 bases. The CDR3 consists of 13 residues. As DNA, the CDR3 is TGTGCCAGCAGTTTCAACTCCTACAATGAGCAGTTCTTC. The encoded protein is CASSFNSYNEQFF.

This clonotype was counted at least ten times. This CDR3 reads CASSRDTLNTGELFF. The CDR3 nucleotides are TGCGCCAGCAGCCGGGACACCCTGAACACCGGGGAGCTGTTTTTT. This chain uses TRBV5-1 with TRBJ2-2; D is possibly TRBD1 (6 bases). Looked up from germline, CDR1 is SGHRS and CDR2 is YFSETQ. The V end was cut by 4 bases, the J end by 1 base, with 11 bases between. This CDR3 has 15 residues.

This chain connects TRBV20-1 to TRBJ2-1, with 12 bases that match TRBD2. The trim removed 5 bases at V and 5 bases at J, leaving 4 bases unmatched. In germline, CDR1 is DFQATT, CDR2 SNEGSKA (reference sequence). CDR3 length: 14 residues. CDR3 in amino acids: CSAQTSGSNNEQFF. The CDR3 nucleotides are TGCAGTGCTCAGACTAGCGGGAGCAACAATGAGCAGTTCTTC.

The chain couples TRBV21-1 to TRBJ1-2; no DNA check was done on the table's D call, TRBD1. TRBV21-1 is assigned pseudogene status. The CDR3 runs to 13 residues. The CDR3 nucleotides are TGTGCCACCGCCATGAGCAGGGCCTATGGCTACACCTTC. Its translation is CATAMSRAYGYTF.

The genes are TRBV5-1 and TRBJ1-1, with 7 bases fitting TRBD1. The ends lost 4 bases at V and 0 bases at J; junction bases unmatched: 9. Per germline, CDR1 SGHRS and CDR2 YFSETQ. This CDR3 comprises 16 residues. The CDR3 here is CASSAPGQTLNTEAFF. In DNA form, the CDR3 reads TGCGCCAGCAGCGCCCCGGGACAGACACTGAACACTGAAGCTTTCTTT. Complete variable domain (other parts from reference TRBV5-1 and TRBJ1-1): KAGVTQTPRYLIKTRGQQVTLSCSPISGHRSVSWYQQTPGQGLQFLFEYFSETQRNKGNFPGRFSGRQFSNSRSEMNVSTLELGDSALYLCASSAPGQTLNTEAFFGQGTRLTVV.

This clonotype was recorded a few times. The rearrangement joins TRBV28 to TRBJ2-7; D might be TRBD1 (6 bases). Germline V CDR1 and CDR2: MDHEN, SYDVKM. The CDR3 runs 15 residues. V dropped 7 bases and J dropped 6 bases, with 22 bases sitting between them. The CDR3 sequence is CASTRVATPRGEQYF. Here the CDR3 DNA reads TGTGCCAGCACCCGGGTGGCGACCCCCAGGGGCGAGCAGTACTTC.

This clonotype was recorded a few times. The chain uses TRBV5-1 and TRBJ2-1; unclear D gene. The CDR3 consists of 12 residues. Germline loops: CDR1 SGHRS, CDR2 YFSETQ. Trimming pared 0 bases from V and 11 bases from J, leaving 9 bases between. CDR3 loop: CASSLDQRQQFF. The CDR3 DNA reads TGCGCCAGCAGCTTGGACCAACGTCAGCAGTTCTTC. The variable domain in full, with the rest retrieved from reference TRBV5-1 and TRBJ2-1, is KAGVTQTPRYLIKTRGQQVTLSCSPISGHRSVSWYQQTPGQGLQFLFEYFSETQRNKGNFPGRFSGRQFSNSRSEMNVSTLELGDSALYLCASSLDQRQQFFGPGTRLTVL.